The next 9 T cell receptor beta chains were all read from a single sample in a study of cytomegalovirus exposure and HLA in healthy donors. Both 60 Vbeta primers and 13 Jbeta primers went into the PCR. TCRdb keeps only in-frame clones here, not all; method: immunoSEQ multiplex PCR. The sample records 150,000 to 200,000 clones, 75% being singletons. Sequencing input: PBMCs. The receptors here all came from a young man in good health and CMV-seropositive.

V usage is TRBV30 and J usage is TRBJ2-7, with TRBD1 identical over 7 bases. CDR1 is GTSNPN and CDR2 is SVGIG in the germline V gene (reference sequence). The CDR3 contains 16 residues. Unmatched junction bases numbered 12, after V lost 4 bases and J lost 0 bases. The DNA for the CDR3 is TGTGCCTGGATCCCCCGGCAGGGGGAGAACTCCTACGAGCAGTACTTC. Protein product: CAWIPRQGENSYEQYF.

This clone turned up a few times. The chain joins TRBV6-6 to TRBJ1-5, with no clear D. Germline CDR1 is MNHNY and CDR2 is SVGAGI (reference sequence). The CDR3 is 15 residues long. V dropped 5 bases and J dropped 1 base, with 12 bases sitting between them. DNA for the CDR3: TGTGCCAGCAGTCCTCCCCCAAGCAGCAATCAGCCCCAGCATTTT. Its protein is CASSPPPSSNQPQHF.

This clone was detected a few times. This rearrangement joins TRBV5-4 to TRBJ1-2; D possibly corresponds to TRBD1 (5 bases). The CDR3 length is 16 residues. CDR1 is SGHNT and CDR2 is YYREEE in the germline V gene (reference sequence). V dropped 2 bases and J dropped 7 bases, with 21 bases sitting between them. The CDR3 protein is CASSFAGGDPRRGYTF. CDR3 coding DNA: TGTGCCAGCAGCTTTGCCGGCGGGGACCCCCGTCGTGGCTACACCTTC. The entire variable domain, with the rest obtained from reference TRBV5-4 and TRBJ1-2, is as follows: ETGVTQSPTHLIKTRGQQVTLRCSSQSGHNTVSWYQQALGQGPQFIFQYYREEENGRGNFPPRFSGLQFPNYSSELNVNALELDDSALYLCASSFAGGDPRRGYTFGSGTRLTVV.

The CDR3 region is CASSHQLTGEQYF. The CDR3 DNA is TGCGCCAGCAGCCATCAGCTAACAGGGGAGCAGTACTTC. The rearrangement joins TRBV4-1 to TRBJ2-7, with a weak D call TRBD1 (6 bases). Trimming stripped 3 bases from V and 7 bases from J, with 13 bases between. The germline V gene encodes CDR1 MGHRA and CDR2 YSYEKL. This CDR3 region has 13 residues.

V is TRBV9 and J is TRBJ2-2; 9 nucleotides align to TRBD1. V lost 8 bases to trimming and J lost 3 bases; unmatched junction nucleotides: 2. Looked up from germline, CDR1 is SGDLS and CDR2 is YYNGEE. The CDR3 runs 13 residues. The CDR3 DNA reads TGTGCCAGGGACAGGGGATACACCGGGGAGCTGTTTTTT. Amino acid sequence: CARDRGYTGELFF.

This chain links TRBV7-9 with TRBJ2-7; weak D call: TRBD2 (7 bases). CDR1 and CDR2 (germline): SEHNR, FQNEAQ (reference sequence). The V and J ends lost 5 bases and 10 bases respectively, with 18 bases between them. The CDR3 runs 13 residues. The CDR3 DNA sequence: TGTGCCAGCAGCCCCGTGGGGGGGCTGGATCAGTACTTC. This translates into CASSPVGGLDQYF.

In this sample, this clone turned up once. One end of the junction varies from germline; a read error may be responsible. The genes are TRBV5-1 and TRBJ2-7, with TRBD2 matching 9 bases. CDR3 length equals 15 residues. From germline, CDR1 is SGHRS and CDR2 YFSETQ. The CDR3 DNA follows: TGCCCCAGCAGTCGACGTAGCGGGAGAGAGGACGAGCAGTACTTC. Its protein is CPSSRRSGREDEQYF.

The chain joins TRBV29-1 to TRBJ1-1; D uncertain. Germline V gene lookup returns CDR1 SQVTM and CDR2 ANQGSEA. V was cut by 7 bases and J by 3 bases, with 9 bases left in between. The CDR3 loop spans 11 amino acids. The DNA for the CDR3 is TGCAGCGGGCTCCGGGACACTGAAGCTTTCTTT. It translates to CSGLRDTEAFF. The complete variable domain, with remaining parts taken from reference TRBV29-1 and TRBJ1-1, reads SAVISQKPSRDICQRGTSLTIQCQVDSQVTMMFWYRQQPGQSLTLIATANQGSEATYESGFVIDKFPISRPNLTFSTLTVSNMSPEDSSIYLCSGLRDTEAFFGQGTRLTVV.

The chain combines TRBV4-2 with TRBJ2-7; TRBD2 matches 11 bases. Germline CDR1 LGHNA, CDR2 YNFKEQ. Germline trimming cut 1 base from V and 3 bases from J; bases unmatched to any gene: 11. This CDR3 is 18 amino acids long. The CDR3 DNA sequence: TGTGCCAGCAGCCAAGCTGGGACTAGCGGAGGGAACAACTACGAGCAGTACTTC. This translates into CASSQAGTSGGNNYEQYF.